This T cell receptor beta chain was found in a study of blood T cell repertoires in COVID-19. Study information: Acute-phase and convalescent COVID-19 samples originated in the United States, Italy and Spain.

The repertoire was sequenced with immunoSEQ multiplex PCR; TCRdb's copy has only in-frame clones and lacks some. Found here are around 130,000 clones, approximately 90% of them singletons; the top ten hold more than 15%. V shed 6 bases, J shed 3 bases, and the junction held 10 bases outside the gene matches. The CDR3 extends over 16 amino acids. Per germline, CDR1 SGHVS and CDR2 FNYEAQ. This TCR came from a man in his fifties or sixties with active or convalescent COVID-19. The specimen was peripheral blood. The chain is built from TRBV7-6 and TRBJ2-5, with 10 bases matching TRBD2. CDR3 loop: CASSAGTSGVKETQYF. CDR3 nucleotides: TGTGCCAGCAGTGCCGGAACTAGCGGGGTAAAAGAGACCCAGTACTTC.